This TCR beta chain was recorded in a study of blood T cells in healthy people across ages. The germline V gene has CDR1 MGHRA and CDR2 YSYEKL. The CDR3 is 18 residues long. V lost 3 bases and J lost 8, with 26 bases in between. Then a second PCR, running roughly 6 to 12 cycles, was carried out with a sample-barcoded 5' primer and a J-beta primer mix. Every cDNA molecule bore a tag from a template-switch adaptor containing 12 random nucleotides. Each CDR3 protein gets one entry after TCRdb re-called the 5' RACE reads with MiXCR. The sample records roughly 1,800,000 distinct CDR3 sequences, around half being singletons.

The chain is built from TRBV4-1 and TRBJ2-1; D possibly corresponds to TRBD1 (5 bases). Sequencing was performed on blood. This TCR came from a woman between 40 and 50 years old in good health. CDR3 residues: CASSQLPSRVSGLYEQFF. The CDR3 nucleotides read TGCGCCAGCAGCCAGTTACCCTCCAGGGTAAGTGGCCTCTATGAGCAGTTCTTC.